This T cell receptor (beta chain) was documented in a study of cytomegalovirus exposure and HLA in healthy donors. Looking at the study overall: The 120 million or so unique TCR beta sequences, from 150 million to 200 million T cells, were found by an earlier analysis. Clustering assigned approximately 79% of the approximately 400 genotyped donors to the Caucasian-associated ancestry cluster.

Regarding the study as a whole: Later on, a genetic analysis was performed. It linked a missense variant in DCLRE1C with V- and J-gene trimming of TCR beta. Later analysis identified about 18,000 TCR beta sequences associated with HLA alleles, using a false discovery rate threshold of 0.05.

This PCR relied on a set of 60 Vbeta primers and 13 Jbeta primers. Sequencing used immunoSEQ multiplex PCR; TCRdb keeps in-frame clones, though not all of them. The repertoire holds 150,000 to 200,000 clones, with around 76% as singletons. In regard to this clone: Its antigen is still unknown.

The sample comprised PBMCs. The clonotype comes from a woman aged 40 to 55 in good health and CMV-seronegative.

The CDR3 is CARSPAPGGPFHTEAFF. CDR3 bases: TGTGCCAGAAGCCCAGCCCCAGGGGGCCCATTCCACACTGAAGCTTTCTTT. This chain links TRBV5-3 with TRBJ1-1; 8 positions agree with TRBD1. TRBV5-3 is reported as an ORF; its role is uncertain. The CDR3 length is 17 residues. Trimming cost V 4 bases and J 3 bases; bases outside gene matches: 14.